This T cell receptor (beta chain) was obtained from a study of regulatory T cells in long-lasting Graves disease. The wider study: Patients with new Graves' disease had used antithyroid drugs below 3 months.

V was trimmed by 2 bases and J by 15 bases, leaving 17 bases between them. The CDR3 is made up of 13 amino acids. Germline V CDR1 and CDR2: KGHSH, LQKENI. Arm-PCR of CDR3 regions and iRepertoire HTBI primers were the basis on which TCR beta libraries were built. TCRdb ran MiXCR on the multiplex PCR reads and lists one entry per CDR3 protein. The sample has a few hundred thousand distinct CDR3 sequences; over 15% are singletons. Time point indicated: newly diagnosed GD, antithyroid drugs for less than 3 months. The authors made the TCR library using RNA they extracted from PBMCs. Diagnoses of Graves' disease were made by American Thyroid Association guidelines. The same sample was also studied in work on T cells in Graves' hyperthyroidism and ophthalmopathy.

The chain employs TRBV18 and TRBJ2-4; D is unclear. The sequence came from a man aged 40-55 years with Graves disease. The source was peripheral blood mononuclear cells (PBMCs), collected at new diagnosis, from a patient treated with antithyroid drugs. The CDR3 DNA sequence: TGTGCCAGCTCACCAGGAGACCCCTGGAAGCCGTACTTC. It translates to CASSPGDPWKPYF.